Each of the 32 T cell receptor beta chains below was sequenced from the same sample in a study of blood T cell repertoires in COVID-19. Sequenced by immunoSEQ multiplex PCR; TCRdb stores in-frame clones only, minus some. The sample has roughly 380,000 clones; over 75% are singletons. The sample consisted of peripheral blood. The receptor set was obtained from a middle-aged woman with COVID-19, enrolled during active disease.

The CDR3: CASSLPRRTGNTIYF. For the CDR3, the DNA is TGTGCCAGCAGCTTACCCCGGCGGACTGGAAACACCATATATTTT. This chain uses TRBV7-8 with TRBJ1-3; D unclear. The germline gives CDR1 SGHVS, CDR2 FQNEAQ. V gave up 2 bases and J gave up 2 bases, with 10 bases separating them. This CDR3 comprises 15 residues.

The chain couples TRBV10-1 to TRBJ1-1, with 12 nucleotides matching TRBD1. V shed 3 bases and J 6 bases; nucleotides not matched to a gene: 14. The CDR3 has 18 residues. The germline V gene has CDR1 WNHNN and CDR2 SYGVQD (reference sequence). CDR3 coding DNA: TGCGCCAGCAGTGAAGGGCTTGGGACAGGGGGCGCCGAGGCTGAAGCTTTCTTT. Translating it yields CASSEGLGTGGAEAEAFF.

The rearrangement uses TRBV28 and TRBJ1-5; no firm D call. V was shortened by 3 bases and J by 3 bases, with 9 bases between the two germline ends. The CDR3 extends over 14 amino acids. Per germline, CDR1 MDHEN and CDR2 SYDVKM. The chain's CDR3 is CASSFRDINQPQHF. In nucleotides, the CDR3 is TGTGCCAGCAGTTTCCGAGACATCAATCAGCCCCAGCATTTT.

The chain links TRBV6-2 or TRBV6-3 to TRBJ1-4, with D perhaps TRBD1 (5 bases). The CDR3 has 16 residues. V was cut by 0 bases and J by 8 bases, with 16 bases left in between. CDR1 and CDR2 from the germline V gene are MNHEY and SVGEGT. In nucleotides, the CDR3 is TGTGCCAGCAGTTACTCCCCGCGGACACCATGGGAAAAACTGTTTTTT. Its protein is CASSYSPRTPWEKLFF.

This chain links TRBV4-3 with TRBJ1-1; the D gene is possibly TRBD1 (6 bases). V gave up 1 base and J gave up 4 bases, with 13 bases separating them. Germline CDR1 and CDR2: LGHNA and YSLEER. CDR3 length: 15 amino acids. CDR3 coding DNA: TGCGCCAGCAGCCAAGTTATCGGCAGGGGCACTGAAGCTTTCTTT. This gives the protein CASSQVIGRGTEAFF.

In this sample, this clone turned up a few times. The rearrangement uses TRBV9 and TRBJ1-6; tentatively, D is TRBD1 (6 bases). The CDR3 contains 15 residues. V was pared by 0 bases and J by 8 bases, with 12 bases between. Germline loops: CDR1 SGDLS, CDR2 YYNGEE. CDR3 in amino acids: CASSVGLGADSPLHF. The CDR3 nucleotides are TGTGCCAGCAGCGTAGGTCTGGGGGCGGATTCACCCCTCCACTTT.

This clone has just one count. This chain uses TRBV30 with TRBJ2-1; 9 bases fit TRBD1. In germline, CDR1 is GTSNPN, CDR2 SVGIG (reference sequence). CDR3 length: 17 residues. Trimming cost V 4 bases and J 5 bases; bases outside gene matches: 15. The CDR3 nucleotides read TGTGCCTGGACTACTACCGTGACAGGGGGTGCACACAATGAGCAGTTCTTC. This translates into CAWTTTVTGGAHNEQFF. Full variable domain (outside the CDR3, taken from reference TRBV30 and TRBJ2-1): SQTIHQWPATLVQPVGSPLSLECTVEGTSNPNLYWYRQAAGRGLQLLFYSVGIGQISSEVPQNLSASRPQDRQFILSSKKLLLSDSGFYLCAWTTTVTGGAHNEQFFGPGTRLTVL.

This chain uses TRBV9 with TRBJ1-3, with a tentative D call TRBD1 (6 bases). The CDR3 spans 15 residues. The germline gives CDR1 SGDLS, CDR2 YYNGEE. V was shortened by 4 bases and J by 4 bases, with 15 bases between the two germline ends. The CDR3 reads CASSQEWGPGNTIYF. The CDR3 DNA follows: TGTGCCAGCAGCCAGGAGTGGGGGCCGGGAAACACCATATATTTT.

The J gene is TRBJ1-4, the V gene TRBV11-3; weak D call: TRBD1 (6 bases). From germline, CDR1 is SGHNT and CDR2 YENEEA. The CDR3 runs to 20 residues. Between the trimmed V and J ends, which lost 0 bases and 5 bases, there was a span of 25 bases. The CDR3 nucleotides read TGTGCCAGCAGCTTAGACCCCCTAGACCTTGACAGGAGAAAAAATGAAAAACTGTTTTTT. Its protein product is CASSLDPLDLDRRKNEKLFF.

The chain joins TRBV24-1 to TRBJ2-1; 10 bases agree with TRBD2. Germline V CDR1 and CDR2: KGHDR, SFDVKD. This CDR3 is built from 18 residues. J was trimmed by 6 bases and V by 1 base; bases with no gene match: 11. CDR3 sequence reads: CATSDFPSSSGGPNEQFF. The CDR3 DNA is TGTGCCACCAGTGATTTCCCCTCGTCTAGCGGGGGACCCAATGAGCAGTTCTTC.

The chain links TRBV7-8 to TRBJ1-5, with D possibly TRBD1 on 6 matching bases. With 4 bases removed from V and 5 bases from J, the gap between germline ends came to 15 bases. The CDR3 consists of 15 residues. In germline, CDR1 is SGHVS, CDR2 FQNEAQ. The CDR3 sequence: CASSSPGAGDQPQHF. For the CDR3, the DNA is TGTGCCAGCAGCTCGCCAGGGGCGGGGGATCAGCCCCAGCATTTT.

This chain joins TRBV7-9 and TRBJ1-1; D perhaps matches TRBD1 (5 bases). Between the trimmed V and J ends, which lost 5 bases and 1 base, there was a span of 11 bases. The V gene's germline CDR1 is SEHNR and CDR2 FQNEAQ (reference sequence). This CDR3 is built from 14 residues. The CDR3 reads CASSRSQGNTEAFF. In DNA form, the CDR3 reads TGTGCCAGCAGCCGCTCCCAGGGGAACACTGAAGCTTTCTTT.

V gene TRBV7-3 combines with J gene TRBJ2-2; the D gene is possibly TRBD2 (6 bases). Germline assignment: CDR1 SGHTA and CDR2 FQGTGA. Trimming left V 0 bases short and J 4 bases short, with 6 bases between. This CDR3 is built from 14 residues. The CDR3 DNA reads as TGTGCCAGCAGCTTAACGCGGGGCACCGGGGAGCTGTTTTTT. Translating gives CASSLTRGTGELFF.

Here the CDR3 DNA reads TGTGCCAGCAGTTACGGGGAAGGGGCATACACTGAAGCTTTCTTT. Protein product: CASSYGEGAYTEAFF. The V and J genes are TRBV6-2 or TRBV6-3 and TRBJ1-1, with D perhaps TRBD1 (5 bases). There are 15 residues in the CDR3. V was trimmed by 2 bases and J by 3 bases, leaving 13 bases between them. Per the germline V gene, CDR1 is MNHEY and CDR2 is SVGEGT.

The genes are TRBV9 and TRBJ1-5; D is unclear. The CDR3 totals 16 residues. Trimming took 4 bases from V and 0 from J, leaving 14 bases between them. CDR1 and CDR2 (germline): SGDLS, YYNGEE. CDR3 nucleotide sequence: TGTGCCAGCAGCCGAGACGGAGACTATAGCAATCAGCCCCAGCATTTT. This sequence encodes CASSRDGDYSNQPQHF. Filled out from reference TRBV9 and TRBJ1-5, the complete variable domain reads DSGVTQTPKHLITATGQRVTLRCSPRSGDLSVYWYQQSLDQGLQFLIQYYNGEERAKGNILERFSAQQFPDLHSELNLSSLELGDSALYFCASSRDGDYSNQPQHFGDGTRLSIL.

In its sample, this clone was seen a few times. The rearrangement links TRBV6-5 to TRBJ1-4; perhaps TRBD1 as D (6 bases). The CDR3 has 13 amino acids. The V gene lost 3 bases and the J gene lost 10 bases, with 12 bases spanning the gap. Germline lookup yields CDR1 MNHEY and CDR2 SVGAGI. CDR3 bases: TGTGCCAGCAGTTATTCAGGGGAGGGAAAACTGTTTTTT. Its protein is CASSYSGEGKLFF.

This chain connects TRBV9 to TRBJ1-4; the D gene is possibly TRBD1 (5 bases). CDR3 length: 15 residues. Germline CDR1 reads SGDLS; CDR2 reads YYNGEE. V was shortened by 3 bases and J by 3 bases, with 12 bases between the two germline ends. CDR3 sequence reads: CASSAQGSPNEKLFF. CDR3 bases: TGTGCCAGCAGCGCTCAGGGATCTCCTAATGAAAAACTGTTTTTT.

This clone was observed once. The rearrangement joins TRBV20-1 to TRBJ1-5; the match to TRBD1 covers 11 bases. The CDR3 runs 15 residues. Germline CDR1 DFQATT, CDR2 SNEGSKA (reference sequence). The V segment lost 3 bases and the J segment 7 bases; nucleotides outside the gene matches: 8. The CDR3 nucleotides read TGCAGTGCTAGTAACGTGGGGACAGGGGGGCAGCCCCAGCATTTT. It codes for CSASNVGTGGQPQHF.

The genes are TRBV6-4 and TRBJ1-2, with D possibly being TRBD1 (5 bases). Germline CDR1 is MRHNA and CDR2 is SNTAGT. V was shortened by 3 bases and J by 8 bases, with 13 bases between the two germline ends. The length of the CDR3 is 13 residues. Here the CDR3 DNA reads TGTGCCAGCAGTGAATTGGGGCAGGGCGGCTACACCTTC. Protein product: CASSELGQGGYTF.

This chain links TRBV6-5 with TRBJ2-6; D is uncertain. The CDR3 is 13 amino acids. Trimming took off 8 bases at V and 1 base at J, with 6 bases between the two ends. Looked up from germline, CDR1 is MNHEY and CDR2 is SVGAGI. The CDR3 is CASVRSGANVLTF. DNA for the CDR3: TGTGCCAGCGTGCGATCTGGGGCCAACGTCCTGACTTTC.

This sequence joins TRBV11-2 and TRBJ1-3; possibly TRBD1 for D (5 bases). Germline-derived CDR1 and CDR2 are SGHAT and FQNNGV. CDR3 length: 16 residues. Trimming shortened V by 1 base and J by 0 bases, and 10 bases separated the two germline ends. The CDR3, as DNA: TGTGCCAGCAGCTTAGGCAGGGTCAGCTCTGGAAACACCATATATTTT. It encodes CASSLGRVSSGNTIYF. Based on the CDR3 plus reference TRBV11-2 and TRBJ1-3, the full variable domain is EAGVAQSPRYKIIEKRQSVAFWCNPISGHATLYWYQQILGQGPKLLIQFQNNGVVDDSQLPKDRFSAERLKGVDSTLKIQPAKLEDSAVYLCASSLGRVSSGNTIYFGEGSWLTVV.

The genes are TRBV9 and TRBJ2-1; the match to TRBD2 covers 8 bases. CDR1 SGDLS and CDR2 YYNGEE come from the germline V gene. The CDR3 runs to 16 residues. With 2 bases clipped from V and 6 bases from J, the junction kept 10 bases outside the gene matches. The CDR3 region is CASSVGAGEGTNEQFF. CDR3 in DNA: TGTGCCAGCAGCGTTGGAGCGGGAGAGGGTACCAATGAGCAGTTCTTC.

The V and J genes are TRBV27 and TRBJ1-6, with TRBD1 matching over 7 bases. V lost 4 bases and J lost 13; bases outside the gene matches: 13. CDR1 is MNHEY, CDR2 SMNVEV, per germline (reference sequence). The CDR3 runs 15 residues. The chain's CDR3 is CASSSLDRSSLPLHF. CDR3 sequence (DNA): TGTGCCAGCAGTTCATTGGACAGGTCTTCGCTTCCCCTCCACTTT.

This rearrangement joins TRBV7-2 to TRBJ1-6; tentative D call: TRBD1 (5 bases). V shed 5 bases and J shed 7 bases, with 12 bases lying between them. There are 14 residues in the CDR3. Germline V CDR1 and CDR2: SGHTA, FQGNSA. The DNA of the CDR3 is TGTGCCAGCAGCCGCGGGACGGTCAATTCACCCCTCCACTTT. Protein sequence: CASSRGTVNSPLHF. Combining the CDR3 with reference TRBV7-2 and TRBJ1-6 gives the whole variable domain GAGVSQSPSNKVTEKGKDVELRCDPISGHTALYWYRQSLGQGLEFLIYFQGNSAPDKSGLPSDRFSAERTGGSVSTLTIQRTQQEDSAVYLCASSRGTVNSPLHFGNGTRLTVT.

The rearrangement uses TRBV5-1 and TRBJ1-4, with a tentative D call TRBD1 (6 bases). V lost 0 bases to trimming and J lost 7 bases, with 10 bases between them. The V gene's germline CDR1 is SGHRS and CDR2 YFSETQ. The CDR3 has 14 residues. The CDR3 is CASSLGGLGEKLFF. CDR3 in DNA: TGCGCCAGCAGCTTGGGGGGGCTAGGTGAAAAACTGTTTTTT.

This sequence joins TRBV7-3 and TRBJ2-1; the D gene is possibly TRBD2 (5 bases). The CDR3 spans 19 residues. V shed 1 base and J shed 4 bases, with 23 bases lying between them. Looked up from germline, CDR1 is SGHTA and CDR2 is FQGTGA. The CDR3 here is CASSLKAPSTAAIYNEQFF. In DNA, the CDR3 is TGTGCCAGCAGCTTAAAGGCCCCCTCTACAGCGGCGATTTACAATGAGCAGTTCTTC.

The genes are TRBV19 and TRBJ1-5; tentatively, D is TRBD1 (6 bases). Between the trimmed V and J ends, which lost 5 bases and 2 bases, there was a span of 16 bases. CDR1 and CDR2 from the germline V gene are LNHDA and SQIVND (reference sequence). The CDR3 spans 16 residues. Here the CDR3 reads CASSLRTVRGNQPQHF. The DNA for the CDR3 is TGTGCCAGTAGTCTCAGGACAGTTCGGGGCAATCAGCCCCAGCATTTT.

The chain is built from TRBV5-1 and TRBJ1-2; 8 bases are a match to TRBD1. With 3 bases clipped from V and 8 bases from J, the junction kept 6 bases outside the gene matches. The CDR3 spans 13 residues. Looked up from germline, CDR1 is SGHRS and CDR2 is YFSETQ. The CDR3 sequence is CASSWTGLGGYTF. The CDR3 DNA is TGCGCCAGCAGCTGGACAGGGTTAGGGGGCTACACCTTC.

This chain uses TRBV4-3 with TRBJ1-1; 8 positions match TRBD1. CDR3 size: 12 residues. The trim removed 4 bases at V and 11 bases at J, leaving 6 bases unmatched. Germline-derived CDR1 and CDR2 are LGHNA and YSLEER. CDR3 amino acids: CASSRTGMDAFF. CDR3 sequence (DNA): TGCGCCAGCAGCCGGACAGGGATGGATGCTTTCTTT.

On this clone itself: Germline is not matched at one junction end, which may reflect a read error. The chain employs TRBV29-1 and TRBJ2-3; D may be TRBD2 (6 bases). This CDR3 contains 14 residues. Germline values: CDR1 SQVTM, CDR2 ANQGSEA. The CDR3 sequence is CSAPGTLGGDAQYF. The CDR3 region has the DNA TGCAGCGCGCCCGGGACCTTGGGAGGAGATGCGCAGTATTTT.

V gene TRBV28 combines with J gene TRBJ1-3; no clear D gene. V was clipped by 6 bases and J by 3 bases, with 9 bases between them. Germline V gives CDR1 MDHEN, CDR2 SYDVKM. This CDR3 spans 13 amino acids. CDR3 residues: CASRRYSGNTIYF. CDR3 DNA: TGTGCCAGCAGACGCTACAGTGGAAACACCATATATTTT.

CDR3 amino acids: CASSPTSRKTQYF. The DNA for the CDR3 is TGTGCCAGCAGCCCGACTAGCAGGAAGACCCAGTACTTC. The genes are TRBV7-9 and TRBJ2-5; 7 bases match TRBD2. This CDR3 is built from 13 residues. Germline V gene sequence: CDR1 SEHNR, CDR2 FQNEAQ (reference sequence). The ends lost 5 bases at V and 6 bases at J; junction bases unmatched: 6.